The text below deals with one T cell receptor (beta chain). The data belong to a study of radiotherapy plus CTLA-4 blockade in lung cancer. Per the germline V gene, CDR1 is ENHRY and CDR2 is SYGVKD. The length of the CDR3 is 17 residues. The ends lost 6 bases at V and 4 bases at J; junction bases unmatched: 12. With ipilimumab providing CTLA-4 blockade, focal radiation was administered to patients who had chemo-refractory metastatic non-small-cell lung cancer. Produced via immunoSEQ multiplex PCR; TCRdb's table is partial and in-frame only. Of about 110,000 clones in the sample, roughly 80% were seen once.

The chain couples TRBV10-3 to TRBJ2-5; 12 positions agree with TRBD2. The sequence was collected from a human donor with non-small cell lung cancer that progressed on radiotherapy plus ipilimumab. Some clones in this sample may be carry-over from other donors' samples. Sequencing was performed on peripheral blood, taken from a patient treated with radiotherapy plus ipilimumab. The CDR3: CAIRATSGRLSGETQYF. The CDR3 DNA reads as TGTGCCATCAGGGCTACTAGCGGGAGGCTTTCGGGAGAGACCCAGTACTTC.